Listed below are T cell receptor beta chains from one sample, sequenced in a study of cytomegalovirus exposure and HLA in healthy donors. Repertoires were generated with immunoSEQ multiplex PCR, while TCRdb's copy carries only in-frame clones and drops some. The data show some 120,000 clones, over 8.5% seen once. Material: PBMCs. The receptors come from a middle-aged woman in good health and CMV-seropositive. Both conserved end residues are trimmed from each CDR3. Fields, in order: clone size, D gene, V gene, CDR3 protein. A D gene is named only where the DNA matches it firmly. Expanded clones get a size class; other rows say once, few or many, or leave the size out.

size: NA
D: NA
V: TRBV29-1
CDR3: SSTQTNTEAF

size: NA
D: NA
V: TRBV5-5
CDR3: ASSLVVEGLTDEKLF

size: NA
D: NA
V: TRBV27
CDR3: ASILTGGSAEAF

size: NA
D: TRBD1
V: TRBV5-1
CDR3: ASSKTGESYNEQF

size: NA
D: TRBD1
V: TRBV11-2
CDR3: ASSLFTGERTGELF

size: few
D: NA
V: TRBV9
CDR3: ASTPPLHGYT

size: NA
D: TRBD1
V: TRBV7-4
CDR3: ATRTGRGQY

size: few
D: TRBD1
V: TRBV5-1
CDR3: ASSLDIQTGDNTGELF

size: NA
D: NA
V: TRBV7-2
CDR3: ASSLQTGGAETQY

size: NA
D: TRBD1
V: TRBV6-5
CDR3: ASSRTGGRQPQH

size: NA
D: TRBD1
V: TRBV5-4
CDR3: ASSSGGQGVEKLF

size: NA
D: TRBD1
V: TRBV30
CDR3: AWGQGSPLH

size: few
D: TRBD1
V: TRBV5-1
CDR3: ASSWDRATIEQY

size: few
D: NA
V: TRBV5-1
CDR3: ASSFSNRADTQY

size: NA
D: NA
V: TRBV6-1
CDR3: ASSATREASPLH

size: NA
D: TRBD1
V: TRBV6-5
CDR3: ASSYRQGVLSEQY

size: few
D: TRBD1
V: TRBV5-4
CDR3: ASSGRTGGNSPLH

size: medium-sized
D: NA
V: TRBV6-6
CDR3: ASSYEINQPQH

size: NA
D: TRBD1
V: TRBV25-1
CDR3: ASSERDRPTPN

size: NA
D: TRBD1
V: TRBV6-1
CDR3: ASSIWTGGDTQY

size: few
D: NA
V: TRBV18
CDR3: ASSAQSSGANVLT

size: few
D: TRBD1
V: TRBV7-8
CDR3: ASSSTGGDYGYT

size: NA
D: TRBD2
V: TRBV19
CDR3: ASVGLAGYNEQF

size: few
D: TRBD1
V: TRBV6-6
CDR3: ASVAGDRGHGYT

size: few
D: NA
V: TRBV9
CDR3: ASSVALDPNPDTQY